A selection of T cell receptor beta chains follows, all from one sample in a study of chemoradiotherapy in HPV16-positive cancers. TCRdb keeps only in-frame clones here, not all; method: immunoSEQ multiplex PCR. The sample lists about 6,200 clones; approximately 83% were seen once. The sequencing used tumor tissue, collected from a patient who underwent chemoradiotherapy. All receptors come from a human donor with HPV-associated anogenital cancer. Both conserved end residues are part of each CDR3. The order of the fields is D gene, J gene, V gene, clone size, CDR3 protein, CDR3 DNA. D genes are given only for firm matches. Size values are once, few and many counts, or a class for expanded clones, and some rows have none.

>.|TRBJ1-2|TRBV4-1|.
CASSQDEWANYGYTF
TGCGCCAGCAGCCAAGATGAATGGGCAAACTATGGCTACACCTTC
>TRBD1|TRBJ2-7|TRBV5-1|.
CASSSKQGYEQYF
TGCGCCAGCAGCTCGAAACAGGGGTACGAGCAGTACTTC
>TRBD1|TRBJ1-2|TRBV27|few
CASSPTGMKNYGYTF
TGTGCCAGCAGTCCGACAGGGATGAAGAACTATGGCTACACCTTC
>.|TRBJ2-7|TRBV2|.
CASSDPGTTYEQYF
TGTGCCAGCAGTGACCCAGGGACGACCTACGAGCAGTACTTC
>TRBD1|TRBJ2-7|TRBV7-9|.
CASSSPGTGDSYEQYF
TGTGCCAGCAGCTCTCCGGGGACAGGAGACTCCTACGAGCAGTACTTC
>TRBD2|TRBJ2-3|TRBV10-2|.
CASSGVTSADTQYF
TGCGCCAGCAGTGGGGTGACTAGCGCAGATACGCAGTATTTT
>.|TRBJ1-4|TRBV28|.
CASSQPGLLDEKLFF
TGTGCCAGCAGTCAACCGGGACTCCTGGATGAAAAACTGTTTTTT
>TRBD2|TRBJ2-3|TRBV7-2|.
CASSLDGGAADTQYF
TGTGCCAGCAGCTTAGACGGGGGGGCAGCAGATACGCAGTATTTT
>.|TRBJ1-2|TRBV19|few
CASSYGAANYGYTF
TGTGCCAGTAGCTATGGGGCAGCTAACTATGGCTACACCTTC
>.|TRBJ1-1|TRBV4-1|.
CASSHAQGQGNTEAFF
TGCGCCAGCAGCCATGCTCAGGGACAAGGGAACACTGAAGCTTTCTTT
>.|TRBJ1-2|TRBV30|.
CAWRVGTNYGYTF
TGTGCCTGGAGGGTTGGCACTAACTATGGCTACACCTTC
>TRBD2|TRBJ2-7|TRBV7-9|.
CASSRAGVISYEQYF
TGTGCCAGCAGCCGAGCGGGAGTAATTTCCTACGAGCAGTACTTC
>.|TRBJ2-5|TRBV2|.
CASSEIEETQYF
TGTGCCAGCAGCGAGATCGAAGAGACCCAGTACTTC
>TRBD2|TRBJ2-3|TRBV5-6|.
CASSLEGTSGRAEDTQYF
TGTGCCAGCAGCTTGGAGGGGACTAGCGGGAGGGCCGAAGATACGCAGTATTTT
>TRBD1|TRBJ2-5|TRBV4-2|.
CASSLRTGRQETQYF
TGTGCCAGCAGCCTACGGACAGGGAGGCAAGAGACCCAGTACTTC
>TRBD2|TRBJ2-2|TRBV11-1|.
CASSFASGTVDGELFF
TGTGCCAGCAGCTTTGCTAGCGGGACTGTGGACGGGGAGCTGTTTTTT
>TRBD2|TRBJ2-1|TRBV18|.
CASSPPAGGPSYNEQFF
TGTGCCAGCTCACCACCGGCGGGGGGCCCTTCCTACAATGAGCAGTTCTTC
>.|TRBJ2-1|TRBV7-3|medium-sized
CASSLGQYNEQFF
TGTGCCAGCAGCCTAGGACAGTACAATGAGCAGTTCTTC
>TRBD2|TRBJ2-3|TRBV5-1|.
CASSLGLADTDTQYF
TGCGCCAGCAGCTTGGGGCTAGCGGACACAGATACGCAGTATTTT
>.|TRBJ1-1|TRBV5-5|.
CASSLTGSTEAFF
TGTGCCAGCAGCTTAACAGGGTCCACTGAAGCTTTCTTT
>.|TRBJ1-2|TRBV28|.
CASRLTGGYTF
TGTGCCAGCAGGCTCACGGGGGGCTACACCTTC
>TRBD1|TRBJ2-7|TRBV5-1|.
CASSLGRGQGLSEQYF
TGCGCCAGCAGCTTGGGACGCGGACAGGGCCTTAGCGAGCAGTACTTC